This T cell receptor beta chain was documented in a study of human T cells and chemical hapten exposure. The wider study: Patients, predominantly female, presented with alopecia areata, totalis or universalis.

Per the original methods: Between about 23,224 and 700,000 TCRs appeared in each sample, and the median stood at roughly 95,000. Via MiXCR, TCRdb re-called the RACE reads, giving one row per CDR3 protein. For this entry, the V and J calls and clone size follow TCRdb and not the study's own pipeline. The table lists around 99,000 distinct CDR3 sequences, roughly 9% of them singletons. The sample's time point: patch test 2, 6 weeks after DPC sensitization. The treatment is: therapeutic diphenylcyclopropenone sensitization with weekly scalp DPC. Germline trimming cut 0 bases from V and 2 bases from J; bases unmatched to any gene: 8. Germline values: CDR1 LGHNA, CDR2 YSLEER. The CDR3 covers 19 residues. This clonotype occurred many times.

The rearrangement joins TRBV4-3 to TRBJ2-2; TRBD1 matches 11 bases. The receptor comes from a woman in her thirties or forties with alopecia areata. Some clones in this sample may be carry-over from other donors' samples. Source: whole blood, taken in connection with sensitization to the hapten diphenylcyclopropenone (DPC). This CDR3 reads CASSQDLSGTGGNTGELFF. The CDR3 nucleotides are TGCGCCAGCAGCCAAGACCTCTCCGGGACAGGGGGTAACACCGGGGAGCTGTTTTTT.